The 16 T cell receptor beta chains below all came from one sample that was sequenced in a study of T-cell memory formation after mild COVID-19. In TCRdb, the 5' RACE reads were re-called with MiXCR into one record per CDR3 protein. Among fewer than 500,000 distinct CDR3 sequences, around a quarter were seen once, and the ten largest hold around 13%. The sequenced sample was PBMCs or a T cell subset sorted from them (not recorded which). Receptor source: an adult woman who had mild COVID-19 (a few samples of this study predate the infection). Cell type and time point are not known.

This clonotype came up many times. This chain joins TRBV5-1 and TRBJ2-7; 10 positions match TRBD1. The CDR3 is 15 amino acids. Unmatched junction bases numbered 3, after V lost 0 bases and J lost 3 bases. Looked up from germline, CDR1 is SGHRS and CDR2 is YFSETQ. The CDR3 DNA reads TGCGCCAGCAGCTTGGAGACAGGGGGCTTCTACGAGCAGTACTTC. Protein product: CASSLETGGFYEQYF.

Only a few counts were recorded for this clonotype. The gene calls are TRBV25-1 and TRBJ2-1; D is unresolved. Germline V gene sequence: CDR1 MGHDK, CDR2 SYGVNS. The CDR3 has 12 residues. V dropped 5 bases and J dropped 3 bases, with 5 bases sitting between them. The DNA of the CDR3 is TGTGCCAGCAGTTCCTTCTACAATGAGCAGTTCTTC. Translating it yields CASSSFYNEQFF.

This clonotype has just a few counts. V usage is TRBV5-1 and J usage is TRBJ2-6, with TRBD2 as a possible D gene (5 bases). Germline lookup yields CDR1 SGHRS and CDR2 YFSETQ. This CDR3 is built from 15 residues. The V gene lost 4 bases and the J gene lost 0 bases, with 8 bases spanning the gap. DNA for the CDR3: TGCGCCAGCAGCCGGGAACGCTCTGGGGCCAACGTCCTGACTTTC. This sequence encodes CASSRERSGANVLTF.

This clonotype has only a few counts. In DNA, the CDR3 is TGTGCCAGCAGCTTGGGTGGAACAGGGAACGTCCTGACTTTC. Translation: CASSLGGTGNVLTF. The chain joins TRBV7-2 to TRBJ2-6; the D gene is possibly TRBD1 (6 bases). This CDR3 contains 14 residues. V lost 3 bases and J 10 bases, leaving 13 bases between the germline ends. Germline loops: CDR1 SGHTA, CDR2 FQGNSA.

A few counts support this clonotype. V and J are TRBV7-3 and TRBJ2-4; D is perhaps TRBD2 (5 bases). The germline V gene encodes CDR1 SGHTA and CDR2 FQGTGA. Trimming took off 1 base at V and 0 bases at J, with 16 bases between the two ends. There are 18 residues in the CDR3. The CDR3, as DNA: TGTGCCAGCAGCTTAAACGGGCTGGACTCACTAGCCAAAAACATTCAGTACTTC. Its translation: CASSLNGLDSLAKNIQYF.

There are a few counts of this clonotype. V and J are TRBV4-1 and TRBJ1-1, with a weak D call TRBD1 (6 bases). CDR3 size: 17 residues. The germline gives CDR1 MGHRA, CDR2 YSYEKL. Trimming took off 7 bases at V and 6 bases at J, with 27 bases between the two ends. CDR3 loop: CASTRSGGPGTSAEAFF. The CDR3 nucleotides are TGCGCCAGCACCCGATCCGGGGGGCCGGGGACAAGCGCTGAAGCTTTCTTT.

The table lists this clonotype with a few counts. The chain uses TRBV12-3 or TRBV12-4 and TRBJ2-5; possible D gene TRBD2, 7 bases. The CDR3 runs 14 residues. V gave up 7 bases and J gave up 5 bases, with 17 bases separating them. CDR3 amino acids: CASTPPGGEETQYF. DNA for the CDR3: TGTGCCAGCACCCCCCCGGGGGGCGAGGAGACCCAGTACTTC.

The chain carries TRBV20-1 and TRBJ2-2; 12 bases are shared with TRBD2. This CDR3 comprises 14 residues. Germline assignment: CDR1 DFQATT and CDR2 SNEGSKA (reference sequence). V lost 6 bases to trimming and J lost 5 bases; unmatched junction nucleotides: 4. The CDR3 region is CSAGLAGGTGELFF. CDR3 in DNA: TGCAGTGCGGGACTAGCGGGCGGGACCGGGGAGCTGTTTTTT.

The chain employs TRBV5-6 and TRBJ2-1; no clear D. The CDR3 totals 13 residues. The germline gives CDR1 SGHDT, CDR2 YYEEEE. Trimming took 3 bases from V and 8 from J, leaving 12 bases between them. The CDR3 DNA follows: TGTGCCAGCAGCTCTGATGGTAAGGATGAGCAGTTCTTC. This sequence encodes CASSSDGKDEQFF. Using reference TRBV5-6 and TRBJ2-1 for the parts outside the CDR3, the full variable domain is DAGVTQSPTHLIKTRGQQVTLRCSPKSGHDTVSWYQQALGQGPQFIFQYYEEEERQRGNFPDRFSGHQFPNYSSELNVNALLLGDSALYLCASSSDGKDEQFFGPGTRLTVL.

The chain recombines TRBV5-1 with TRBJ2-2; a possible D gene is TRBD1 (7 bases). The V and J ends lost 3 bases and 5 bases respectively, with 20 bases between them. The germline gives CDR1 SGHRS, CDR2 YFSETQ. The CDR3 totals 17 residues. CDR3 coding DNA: TGCGCCAGCAGCTCCCCGCAGGGGGGCCTTGGGACCGGGGAGCTGTTTTTT. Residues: CASSSPQGGLGTGELFF. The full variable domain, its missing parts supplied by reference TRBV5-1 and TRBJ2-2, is KAGVTQTPRYLIKTRGQQVTLSCSPISGHRSVSWYQQTPGQGLQFLFEYFSETQRNKGNFPGRFSGRQFSNSRSEMNVSTLELGDSALYLCASSSPQGGLGTGELFFGEGSRLTVL.

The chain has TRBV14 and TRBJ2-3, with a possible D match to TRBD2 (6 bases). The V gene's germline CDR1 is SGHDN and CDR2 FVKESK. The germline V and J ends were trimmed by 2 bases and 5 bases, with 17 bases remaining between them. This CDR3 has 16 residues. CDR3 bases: TGTGCCAGCAGCCAACGGGACTTCCCATGGGGAGATACGCAGTATTTT. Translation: CASSQRDFPWGDTQYF.

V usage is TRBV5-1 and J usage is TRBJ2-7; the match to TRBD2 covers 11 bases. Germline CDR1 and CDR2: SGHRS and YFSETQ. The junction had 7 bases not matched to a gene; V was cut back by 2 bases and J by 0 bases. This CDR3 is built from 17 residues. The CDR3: CASSFGTSGASSYEQYF. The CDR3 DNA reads TGCGCCAGCAGCTTCGGGACTAGCGGAGCAAGCTCCTACGAGCAGTACTTC.

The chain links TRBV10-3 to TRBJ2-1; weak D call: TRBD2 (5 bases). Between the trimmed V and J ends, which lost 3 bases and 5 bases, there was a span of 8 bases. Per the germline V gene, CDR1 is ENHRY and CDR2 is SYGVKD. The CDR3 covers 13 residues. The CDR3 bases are TGTGCCATCAGTGATATCGGGGACAATGAGCAGTTCTTC. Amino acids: CAISDIGDNEQFF.

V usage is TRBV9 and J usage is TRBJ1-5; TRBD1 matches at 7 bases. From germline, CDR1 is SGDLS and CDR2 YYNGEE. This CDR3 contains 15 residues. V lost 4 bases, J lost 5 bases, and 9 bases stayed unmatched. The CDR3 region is CASSLRQGRDQPQHF. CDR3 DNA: TGTGCCAGCAGCTTAAGACAGGGTCGGGATCAGCCCCAGCATTTT.

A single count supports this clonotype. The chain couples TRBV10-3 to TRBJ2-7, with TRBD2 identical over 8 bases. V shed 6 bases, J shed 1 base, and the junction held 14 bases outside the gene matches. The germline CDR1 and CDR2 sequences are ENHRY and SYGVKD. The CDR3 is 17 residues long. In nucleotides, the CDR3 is TGTGCCATCAGCGAAGGGGTAGTAGCGGGAAGGTCCTACGAGCAGTACTTC. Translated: CAISEGVVAGRSYEQYF.

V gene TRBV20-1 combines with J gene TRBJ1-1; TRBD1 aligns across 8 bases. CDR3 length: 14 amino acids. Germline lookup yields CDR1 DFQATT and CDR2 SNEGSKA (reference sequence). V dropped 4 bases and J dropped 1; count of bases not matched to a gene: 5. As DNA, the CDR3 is TGCAGTGCTACCCAGGGGGCCAAGAACACTGAAGCTTTCTTT. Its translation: CSATQGAKNTEAFF.